Below are 17 T cell receptor beta chains sequenced from a single sample in a study of shared clonotypes between healthy human individuals (dated by TCRdb to 2018 to 2021). Library preparation used the immunoSEQ multiplex PCR assay. TCRdb took over this immuneACCESS table, retaining in-frame rearrangements with V and J assigned. Such tables are incomplete; in checked studies, under half of the missing clones stem from an unresolved V gene, and the remainder is unexplained. This sample holds over a million clones; around 74% were observed only once. The ten most abundant clones make up about 1.4% of the sample. The specimen sequenced was memory CD4+ T cells sorted from blood. Read against the paper, the sample's cell subset or site label means: CD45RA-negative fraction. The origin of the receptors is a man between 18 and 35 years old in good health.

The V and J genes are TRBV28 and TRBJ1-1; TRBD1 aligns across 7 bases. In germline, CDR1 is MDHEN, CDR2 SYDVKM. The V gene end was trimmed by 5 bases and the J gene end by 2 bases; junction bases not matched to a gene: 11. This CDR3 has 16 amino acids. Written as DNA, the CDR3 is TGTGCCAGCAGTCCTGGGACAGCCGGGATTAACACTGAAGCTTTCTTT. Translated, it gives CASSPGTAGINTEAFF.

This clone was detected only a few times. The CDR3 spells CASTSINEQFF. CDR3 in DNA: TGTGCCAGCACCTCGATCAATGAGCAGTTCTTC. The chain couples TRBV6-5 to TRBJ2-1; no reliable D call. Trimming cost V 7 bases and J 6 bases, with 7 bases left between them. This CDR3 region has 11 residues. In germline, CDR1 is MNHEY, CDR2 SVGAGI.

J is TRBJ1-4 and V is TRBV7-2, with D possibly being TRBD1 (5 bases). The germline V gene encodes CDR1 SGHTA and CDR2 FQGNSA. V was trimmed by 1 base and J by 5 bases, leaving 14 bases between them. There are 16 residues in the CDR3. CDR3 amino acids: CASSLVAGQLNEKLFF. The CDR3 DNA follows: TGTGCCAGCAGCTTAGTTGCGGGGCAGCTGAATGAAAAACTGTTTTTT.

V and J are TRBV5-1 and TRBJ1-1; 9 bases map to TRBD1. The CDR3 is made up of 14 amino acids. Germline V gene lookup returns CDR1 SGHRS and CDR2 YFSETQ. The junction had 5 bases not matched to a gene; V was cut back by 0 bases and J by 8 bases. This chain's CDR3 is CASSLAGGTGEAFF. In nucleotides, the CDR3 is TGCGCCAGCAGCTTGGCGGGTGGGACAGGGGAAGCTTTCTTT.

The genes are TRBV27 and TRBJ1-6, with 7 nucleotides matching TRBD1. This CDR3 contains 16 residues. Trimming took 6 bases from V and 5 from J; bases not matched to a gene: 10. CDR1 is MNHEY, CDR2 SMNVEV, per germline (reference sequence). This CDR3 reads CASRSGTTGNNSPLHF. The CDR3 DNA reads TGTGCCAGCAGGTCTGGTACGACAGGGAATAATTCACCCCTCCACTTT.

The chain has TRBV30 and TRBJ1-5, with 12 bases matching TRBD1. The CDR3 has 15 residues. Germline V gives CDR1 GTSNPN, CDR2 SVGIG (reference sequence). With V trimmed by 4 bases and J by 7 bases, 8 bases remained unmatched. As DNA, the CDR3 is TGTGCCTGGAAGGGGGGACAGGGGGCAGGCCAGCCCCAGCATTTT. Its translation: CAWKGGQGAGQPQHF.

This clone was detected only once. V gene TRBV7-8 combines with J gene TRBJ1-1; D gene unclear. Between the trimmed V and J ends, which lost 5 bases and 4 bases, there was a span of 14 bases. The CDR3 has 14 amino acids. Germline loops: CDR1 SGHVS, CDR2 FQNEAQ. The CDR3 reads CASSPVTTPTEAFF. CDR3 DNA: TGTGCCAGCAGCCCGGTGACAACCCCCACTGAAGCTTTCTTT.

The chain combines TRBV6-1 with TRBJ2-4; 7 positions match TRBD1. Trimming removed 4 bases from V and 0 bases from J; junction bases left unmatched: 3. Germline V gene sequence: CDR1 MNHNS, CDR2 SASEGT. The CDR3 runs to 15 residues. The CDR3 here is CASSVGTAAKNIQYF. The CDR3 region has the DNA TGTGCCAGCAGTGTAGGGACAGCAGCCAAAAACATTCAGTACTTC.

The V gene is TRBV11-2, the J gene TRBJ2-7; the D gene is possibly TRBD2 (7 bases). From germline, CDR1 is SGHAT and CDR2 FQNNGV. The V end lost 0 bases, the J end lost 6 bases, and 15 bases lay between the germline ends. The length of the CDR3 is 15 residues. The CDR3 sequence: CASSLDLWGGREQYF. The CDR3, as DNA: TGTGCCAGCAGCTTAGATCTGTGGGGGGGCCGCGAGCAGTACTTC. The complete variable domain, with remaining parts taken from reference TRBV11-2 and TRBJ2-7, reads EAGVAQSPRYKIIEKRQSVAFWCNPISGHATLYWYQQILGQGPKLLIQFQNNGVVDDSQLPKDRFSAERLKGVDSTLKIQPAKLEDSAVYLCASSLDLWGGREQYFGPGTRLTVT.

In DNA form, the CDR3 reads TGTGCCAGCAGCGACAGGTCCGGGGGGCAGTACTTC. This encodes CASSDRSGGQYF. V is TRBV9 and J is TRBJ2-7; possible D gene TRBD2, 6 bases. Germline V gene sequence: CDR1 SGDLS, CDR2 YYNGEE. The CDR3 loop spans 12 amino acids. V was cut by 3 bases and J by 9 bases, with 13 bases left in between.

This chain uses TRBV6-1 with TRBJ1-2; D unclear. Germline V gene sequence: CDR1 MNHNS, CDR2 SASEGT. CDR3 length equals 17 residues. V dropped 1 base and J dropped 0 bases, with 15 bases sitting between them. DNA of the CDR3: TGTGCCAGCAGTGAAGGGTCGTCGAAAATAGCTAACTATGGCTACACCTTC. It encodes CASSEGSSKIANYGYTF.

About this clone: Other DNA sequences in this specimen translate into the identical CDR3. The V and J genes are TRBV5-5 and TRBJ1-5; 12 positions agree with TRBD1. Looked up from germline, CDR1 is SGHKS and CDR2 is YYEKEE (reference sequence). The J segment lost 5 bases and the V segment lost 4 bases, leaving 1 base of the junction unmatched. The CDR3 sequence is 14 residues long. The DNA of the CDR3 is TGTGCCAGCAGCGGGACAGGGGGCGATCAGCCCCAGCATTTT. Its protein is CASSGTGGDQPQHF.

V gene TRBV6-5 combines with J gene TRBJ1-1; a possible D gene is TRBD1 (5 bases). CDR1 and CDR2 from the germline V gene are MNHEY and SVGAGI. V was cut by 5 bases and J by 4 bases, with 14 bases left in between. The CDR3 sequence is 14 residues long. CDR3 loop: CASSKPGYGTEAFF. The CDR3 nucleotides read TGTGCCAGCAGTAAACCAGGGTACGGCACTGAAGCTTTCTTT.

A note on this clone: Other nucleotide sequences in the sample specify the same CDR3. V and J are TRBV29-1 and TRBJ2-7; maybe TRBD2 (7 bases). CDR3 length equals 13 residues. The V gene's germline CDR1 is SQVTM and CDR2 ANQGSEA. Trimming took off 4 bases at V and 1 base at J, with 11 bases between the two ends. CDR3: CSVGEGGSYEQYF. In DNA, the CDR3 is TGCAGCGTTGGAGAGGGGGGGTCCTACGAGCAGTACTTC.

The CDR3 DNA reads TGCGCCAGCACCAGGGACAGAGGTCTAGGCGGGGAGCTGTTTTTT. Protein: CASTRDRGLGGELFF. The chain carries TRBV4-3 and TRBJ2-2, with 7 bases fitting TRBD1. V dropped 7 bases and J dropped 7; count of bases not matched to a gene: 12. The CDR3 consists of 15 residues. CDR1 and CDR2 from the germline V gene are LGHNA and YSLEER.

On this clone: The same CDR3 is also encoded by other DNA sequences in this sample. The chain uses TRBV2 and TRBJ2-2; either TRBD1 or TRBD2 may fit D (5 bases each). This CDR3 has 15 residues. V gave up 4 bases and J gave up 0 bases, with 9 bases separating them. Per the germline V gene, CDR1 is SNHLY and CDR2 is FYNNEI. CDR3 sequence: CASSAQGANTGELFF. The CDR3 bases are TGTGCCAGCAGTGCGCAGGGAGCGAACACCGGGGAGCTGTTTTTT.

The chain carries TRBV7-2 and TRBJ1-5; tentatively, D is TRBD1 (5 bases). The V end was cut by 6 bases, the J end by 11 bases, with 14 bases between. Germline lookup yields CDR1 SGHTA and CDR2 FQGNSA. The CDR3 consists of 12 residues. The CDR3 bases are TGTGCCAGCAGATCGGCGGGAGGGGCCCAGCATTTT. The encoded protein is CASRSAGGAQHF. Based on the CDR3 plus reference TRBV7-2 and TRBJ1-5, the full variable domain is GAGVSQSPSNKVTEKGKDVELRCDPISGHTALYWYRQSLGQGLEFLIYFQGNSAPDKSGLPSDRFSAERTGGSVSTLTIQRTQQEDSAVYLCASRSAGGAQHFGDGTRLSIL.